The rows below give T cell receptor beta chains drawn from one sample of a study of CD8 T cells in ankylosing spondylitis. Each CDR3 protein gets one entry after TCRdb re-called the 5' RACE reads with MiXCR. The repertoire holds some 800,000 distinct CDR3 sequences, with over 9.5% as singletons. Sequenced sample: blood, either unsorted or a sorted T cell fraction (not recorded which). All receptors derive from a male donor with ankylosing spondylitis. Each CDR3 is given with its conserved first and last residue. The order of the fields is clone size, J gene, D gene, V gene, CDR3 protein, CDR3 DNA. The D gene is left open where the match is weak. A clone size is listed for some rows: how often the clone was seen (once, few, many), or a class if it is expanded.

clone_size: few
j_call: TRBJ2-6
d_call: NA
v_call: TRBV4-2
cdr3_aa: CASSRIRDNNLTF
cdr3_nt: TGTGCCAGCAGCCGCATCCGGGACAACAATCTGACTTTC

clone_size: NA
j_call: TRBJ2-7
d_call: NA
v_call: TRBV9
cdr3_aa: CASSASGTNNFYEQYF
cdr3_nt: TGTGCCAGCAGCGCCTCCGGGACAAACAATTTTTACGAGCAGTACTTC

clone_size: few
j_call: TRBJ1-1
d_call: TRBD1
v_call: TRBV4-2
cdr3_aa: CASSQGQGAQGLEAFF
cdr3_nt: TGTGCCAGCAGCCAGGGACAGGGCGCTCAAGGGCTTGAAGCTTTCTTT

clone_size: many
j_call: TRBJ2-3
d_call: TRBD2
v_call: TRBV15
cdr3_aa: CATSIRAGGDDTQYF
cdr3_nt: TGTGCCACCAGCATTAGAGCGGGAGGTGACGATACGCAGTATTTT

clone_size: many
j_call: TRBJ2-2
d_call: NA
v_call: TRBV20-1
cdr3_aa: CSARGDTGELFF
cdr3_nt: TGCAGTGCTAGAGGGGACACCGGGGAGCTGTTTTTT

clone_size: NA
j_call: TRBJ1-2
d_call: TRBD1
v_call: TRBV5-6
cdr3_aa: CASISEGAYGYTF
cdr3_nt: TGTGCCAGCATCTCGGAGGGGGCCTATGGCTACACCTTC

clone_size: many
j_call: TRBJ2-1
d_call: NA
v_call: TRBV20-1
cdr3_aa: CSARSWVIRSYNEQFF
cdr3_nt: TGCAGTGCTAGAAGTTGGGTCATTAGGTCCTACAATGAGCAGTTCTTC

clone_size: once
j_call: TRBJ1-4
d_call: NA
v_call: TRBV29-1
cdr3_aa: CSVAGQGGFDEKLFF
cdr3_nt: TGCAGCGTTGCGGGGCAGGGTGGATTTGATGAAAAACTGTTTTTT

clone_size: NA
j_call: TRBJ2-3
d_call: TRBD1
v_call: TRBV6-1
cdr3_aa: CASSRHRGREADTQYF
cdr3_nt: TGTGCCAGCAGTAGACACAGGGGACGGGAAGCAGATACGCAGTATTTT

clone_size: few
j_call: TRBJ2-7
d_call: TRBD2
v_call: TRBV11-2
cdr3_aa: CATAGTSGYEQYF
cdr3_nt: TGTGCCACCGCCGGGACTAGCGGATACGAGCAGTACTTC

clone_size: many
j_call: TRBJ2-7
d_call: TRBD2
v_call: TRBV29-1
cdr3_aa: CSVLAGHAGEQYF
cdr3_nt: TGCAGCGTTTTAGCGGGGCATGCCGGCGAGCAGTACTTC

clone_size: many
j_call: TRBJ2-5
d_call: TRBD2
v_call: TRBV20-1
cdr3_aa: CSAFLGGDAQETQYF
cdr3_nt: TGCAGTGCTTTCCTCGGGGGGGACGCCCAAGAGACCCAGTACTTC

clone_size: few
j_call: TRBJ1-1
d_call: NA
v_call: TRBV6-5
cdr3_aa: CASSYTWTDSEAFF
cdr3_nt: TGTGCCAGCAGTTACACCTGGACAGACAGTGAAGCTTTCTTT

clone_size: NA
j_call: TRBJ1-1
d_call: NA
v_call: TRBV19
cdr3_aa: CASSTSPGFKRDEAFF
cdr3_nt: TGTGCCAGTAGCACGAGTCCGGGTTTTAAGCGGGATGAAGCTTTCTTT

clone_size: few
j_call: TRBJ2-4
d_call: TRBD2
v_call: TRBV5-6
cdr3_aa: CASSAGRDIQYF
cdr3_nt: TGTGCCAGCAGCGCGGGGAGGGACATTCAGTACTTC

clone_size: many
j_call: TRBJ2-7
d_call: NA
v_call: TRBV7-9
cdr3_aa: CASSLALAPPGIEQYF
cdr3_nt: TGTGCCAGCAGCTTAGCGCTGGCCCCTCCGGGTATAGAGCAGTACTTC

clone_size: many
j_call: TRBJ2-1
d_call: NA
v_call: TRBV7-9
cdr3_aa: CASSYVGNEQFF
cdr3_nt: TGTGCCAGCAGCTACGTGGGGAATGAGCAGTTCTTC

clone_size: NA
j_call: TRBJ2-7
d_call: TRBD2
v_call: TRBV28
cdr3_aa: CASSFRSSGRAYEQYF
cdr3_nt: TGTGCCAGCAGTTTTCGGTCAAGCGGGAGGGCCTACGAGCAGTACTTC

clone_size: NA
j_call: TRBJ2-2
d_call: TRBD1
v_call: TRBV20-1
cdr3_aa: CSVPPGGYNGELFF
cdr3_nt: TGCAGTGTCCCCCCAGGGGGCTATAACGGGGAGCTGTTTTTT

clone_size: few
j_call: TRBJ2-2
d_call: NA
v_call: TRBV4-3
cdr3_aa: CASSQRLLNTGELFF
cdr3_nt: TGCGCCAGCAGCCAACGGCTTTTAAACACCGGGGAGCTGTTTTTT

clone_size: few
j_call: TRBJ2-1
d_call: NA
v_call: TRBV7-8
cdr3_aa: CASSTTGGNEQFF
cdr3_nt: TGTGCCAGCAGCACGACTGGTGGCAATGAGCAGTTCTTC

clone_size: NA
j_call: TRBJ2-1
d_call: NA
v_call: TRBV12-3/TRBV12-4
cdr3_aa: CASSWELYNEQFF
cdr3_nt: TGTGCCAGCAGTTGGGAGCTCTACAATGAGCAGTTCTTC

clone_size: NA
j_call: TRBJ2-2
d_call: TRBD2
v_call: TRBV6-5
cdr3_aa: CASSYWGGRYTGELFF
cdr3_nt: TGTGCCAGCAGTTACTGGGGGGGACGGTACACCGGGGAGCTGTTTTTT

clone_size: NA
j_call: TRBJ1-4
d_call: NA
v_call: TRBV2
cdr3_aa: CASRGDGGANEKLFF
cdr3_nt: TGTGCCAGCAGGGGGGACGGCGGAGCTAATGAAAAACTGTTTTTT

clone_size: NA
j_call: TRBJ1-1
d_call: NA
v_call: TRBV9
cdr3_aa: CASSPWTHNTEAFF
cdr3_nt: TGTGCCAGCAGCCCGTGGACACATAACACTGAAGCTTTCTTT

clone_size: few
j_call: TRBJ2-1
d_call: TRBD2
v_call: TRBV20-1
cdr3_aa: CSAIAGVSYNEQFF
cdr3_nt: TGCAGCGCGATAGCGGGAGTTTCCTACAATGAGCAGTTCTTC

clone_size: NA
j_call: TRBJ2-2
d_call: TRBD2
v_call: TRBV5-1
cdr3_aa: CASSWTSGANTGELFF
cdr3_nt: TGCGCCAGCAGCTGGACTAGCGGGGCGAACACCGGGGAGCTGTTTTTT

clone_size: NA
j_call: TRBJ1-2
d_call: TRBD1
v_call: TRBV20-1
cdr3_aa: CSADRGLYLYGYTF
cdr3_nt: TGCAGTGCCGACAGGGGGCTTTACTTATATGGCTACACCTTC

clone_size: few
j_call: TRBJ2-2
d_call: NA
v_call: TRBV28
cdr3_aa: CASSLGQIGELFF
cdr3_nt: TGTGCCAGCAGTTTAGGCCAGATCGGGGAGCTGTTTTTT

clone_size: NA
j_call: TRBJ1-1
d_call: NA
v_call: TRBV4-2
cdr3_aa: CASSQDIGFMNTEAFF
cdr3_nt: TGTGCCAGCAGCCAAGATATCGGGTTTATGAACACTGAAGCTTTCTTT

clone_size: NA
j_call: TRBJ2-5
d_call: NA
v_call: TRBV20-1
cdr3_aa: CSARTPRDTQYF
cdr3_nt: TGCAGTGCTCGGACACCCCGGGATACCCAGTACTTC

clone_size: NA
j_call: TRBJ2-3
d_call: NA
v_call: TRBV24-1
cdr3_aa: CATSDRRKLFHTDTQYF
cdr3_nt: TGTGCCACCAGTGATAGAAGGAAACTTTTCCACACAGATACGCAGTATTTT

clone_size: few
j_call: TRBJ2-3
d_call: TRBD2
v_call: TRBV29-1
cdr3_aa: CSVTTSGYTDTQYF
cdr3_nt: TGCAGCGTGACTACTAGCGGGTATACAGATACGCAGTATTTT

clone_size: few
j_call: TRBJ1-5
d_call: NA
v_call: TRBV7-8
cdr3_aa: CASSSLIGEGQPQHF
cdr3_nt: TGTGCCAGCAGCTCACTGATAGGGGAGGGTCAGCCCCAGCATTTT

clone_size: NA
j_call: TRBJ2-1
d_call: TRBD2
v_call: TRBV5-1
cdr3_aa: CASSSTSGRVYEQFF
cdr3_nt: TGCGCCAGCAGCTCTACTAGCGGGAGGGTCTATGAGCAGTTCTTC

clone_size: many
j_call: TRBJ2-7
d_call: NA
v_call: TRBV20-1
cdr3_aa: CAAFGFPYEQYF
cdr3_nt: TGCGCGGCCTTCGGCTTCCCCTACGAGCAGTACTTC

clone_size: NA
j_call: TRBJ2-4
d_call: NA
v_call: TRBV28
cdr3_aa: CASSSPGGPKAGNIQYF
cdr3_nt: TGTGCCAGCAGTTCCCCCGGCGGCCCCAAGGCGGGAAACATTCAGTACTTC